This T cell receptor beta chain was sequenced during a study of molecular identifiers for immune sequencing clone quantification. The CDR3 runs 15 residues. Concerning this clonotype itself: One end of the junction does not line up with germline, which may come from a read error.

One entry per CDR3 protein results from TCRdb running MiXCR on the PCR reads. This table has about 640,000 distinct CDR3 sequences, just under 20% appearing once. Libraries from naive CD8 cells were generated from about 20,000 to 1,000,000 sorted cells (with 10%, 30% or 50% RNA). The TCR sequence derives from a human donor in good health. Some libraries in this study had Jurkat cell RNA spiked in. The chain uses TRBV12-3 or TRBV12-4 and TRBJ2-7; 8 nucleotides align to TRBD1. The sample consisted of naive CD8+ T cells from blood, with Jurkat cell RNA spiked in. Subset noted: FACS-sorted CD8+CD4-CCR7+CD45RA+ naive T cells. The CDR3 region is CASSLSSGGTGEQCF. As DNA, the CDR3 is TGTGCCAGCAGTTTAAGTTCAGGGGGCACAGGCGAGCAGTGCTTC.